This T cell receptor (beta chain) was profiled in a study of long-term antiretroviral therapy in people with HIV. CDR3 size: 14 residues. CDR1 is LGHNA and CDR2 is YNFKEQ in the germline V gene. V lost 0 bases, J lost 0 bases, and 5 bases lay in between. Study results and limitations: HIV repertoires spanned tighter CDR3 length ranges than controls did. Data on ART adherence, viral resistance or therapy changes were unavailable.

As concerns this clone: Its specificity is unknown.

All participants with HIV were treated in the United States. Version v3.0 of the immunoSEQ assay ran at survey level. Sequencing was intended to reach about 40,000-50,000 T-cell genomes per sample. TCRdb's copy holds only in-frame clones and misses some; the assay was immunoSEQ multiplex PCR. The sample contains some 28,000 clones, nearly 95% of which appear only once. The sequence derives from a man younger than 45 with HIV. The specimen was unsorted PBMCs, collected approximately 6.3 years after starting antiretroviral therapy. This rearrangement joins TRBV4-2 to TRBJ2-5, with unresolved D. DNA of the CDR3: TGTGCCAGCAGCCAAGATGGCCACCAAGAGACCCAGTACTTC. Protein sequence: CASSQDGHQETQYF.